This passage covers 23 T cell receptor beta chains from one sample sequenced in a study of T cells in localized non-small cell lung cancer. Here immunoSEQ multiplex PCR was the method, and the copy in TCRdb shows in-frame clones only, minus some. The profile shows some 41,000 clones, around 90% of them singletons. Sequencing was performed on PBMCs, taken before any cancer treatment. The source is a woman aged 35 to 70 with stage II lung adenocarcinoma.

The chain carries TRBV6-1 and TRBJ1-1; D not resolved. The V gene lost 6 bases and the J gene lost 2 bases, with 10 bases spanning the gap. This CDR3 region has 13 residues. Germline CDR1 reads MNHNS; CDR2 reads SASEGT. In nucleotides, the CDR3 is TGTGCCAGCAGAGAACAGTTAAACACTGAAGCTTTCTTT. It yields the protein CASREQLNTEAFF.

V is TRBV2 and J is TRBJ2-1, with a possible D match to TRBD1 (6 bases). The CDR3 covers 14 residues. V dropped 6 bases and J dropped 1 base, with 10 bases sitting between them. Germline CDR1 SNHLY, CDR2 FYNNEI. The CDR3 bases are TGTGCCAGCAGCCCAAGGGGGTCCTACAATGAGCAGTTCTTC. It translates to CASSPRGSYNEQFF.

This clone is a singleton in its sample. The genes are TRBV28 and TRBJ2-1, with 7 bases identical to TRBD2. V lost 1 base and J lost 9; bases outside the gene matches: 9. The CDR3 extends over 15 amino acids. Germline CDR1 reads MDHEN; CDR2 reads SYDVKM. This chain's CDR3 is CASSLSAGLVSEQFF. The CDR3 DNA is TGTGCCAGCAGTTTATCTGCCGGACTAGTTTCTGAGCAGTTCTTC.

This chain connects TRBV10-3 to TRBJ2-3, with D perhaps TRBD1 or TRBD2 (5 bases each). The CDR3 sequence is 15 residues long. Germline lookup yields CDR1 ENHRY and CDR2 SYGVKD. V was trimmed by 3 bases and J by 5 bases, leaving 15 bases between them. CDR3 amino acids: CAISDHVRGGDTQYF. The CDR3 DNA is TGTGCCATCAGTGACCACGTCCGTGGGGGAGATACGCAGTATTTT.

The J gene is TRBJ2-7, the V gene TRBV10-2; no definite D call. Germline CDR1 and CDR2: WSHSY and SAAADI. CDR3 length equals 12 residues. V gave up 7 bases and J gave up 3 bases, with 10 bases separating them. CDR3 sequence: CASISQSYEQYF. The CDR3 DNA reads TGCGCCAGCATATCCCAGAGCTACGAGCAGTACTTC.

Only a few counts were recorded for this clone. The chain combines TRBV7-3 with TRBJ1-6; 8 bases align to TRBD1. Germline V gene data show CDR1 as SGHTA and CDR2 as FQGTGA. J was trimmed by 7 bases and V by 4 bases; bases with no gene match: 3. The CDR3 length is 14 residues. The CDR3 here is CASSSGQGNSPLHF. Here the CDR3 DNA reads TGTGCCAGCAGCTCCGGACAGGGAAATTCACCCCTCCACTTT.

The CDR3 region is CASRYAVSGANVLTF. The CDR3 DNA sequence: TGTGCCAGCAGGTACGCAGTTTCTGGGGCCAACGTCCTGACTTTC. V and J are TRBV5-4 and TRBJ2-6; D unclear. Germline assignment: CDR1 SGHNT and CDR2 YYREEE (reference sequence). The CDR3 is 15 amino acids. Trimming took 5 bases from V and 1 from J, leaving 10 bases between them. The full variable domain, its missing parts supplied by reference TRBV5-4 and TRBJ2-6, is ETGVTQSPTHLIKTRGQQVTLRCSSQSGHNTVSWYQQALGQGPQFIFQYYREEENGRGNFPPRFSGLQFPNYSSELNVNALELDDSALYLCASRYAVSGANVLTFGAGSRLTVL.

The chain employs TRBV28 and TRBJ2-7; D is uncertain. Trimming removed 7 bases from V and 6 bases from J, with 13 bases in between. The germline V gene has CDR1 MDHEN and CDR2 SYDVKM. This CDR3 region has 12 residues. CDR3 DNA sequence: TGTGCCAGCAAGGAAGGGCCAGCCGAGCAGTACTTC. Encoded protein: CASKEGPAEQYF.

This chain uses TRBV5-1 with TRBJ1-3; the D gene is possibly TRBD1 (5 bases). CDR3 length equals 15 residues. V was cut by 0 bases and J by 0 bases, with 7 bases left in between. Looked up from germline, CDR1 is SGHRS and CDR2 is YFSETQ. For the CDR3, the DNA is TGCGCCAGCAGCTTGGAGACAGTCTCTGGAAACACCATATATTTT. It is translated as CASSLETVSGNTIYF.

This clone has just one count. The chain links TRBV10-2 to TRBJ2-7, with D perhaps assigned TRBD1 or TRBD2 (5 bases each). Germline CDR1 and CDR2: WSHSY and SAAADI. The CDR3 is 15 residues long. V shed 6 bases and J shed 3 bases, with 18 bases lying between them. The CDR3 region has the DNA TGCGCCAGCAGAACCGATGGGCGAGGGGTCTACGAGCAGTACTTC. It is translated as CASRTDGRGVYEQYF.

The chain combines TRBV2 with TRBJ1-6; the D is unclear. The germline gives CDR1 SNHLY, CDR2 FYNNEI. V lost 1 base to trimming and J lost 6 bases, with 4 bases between them. This CDR3 has 13 amino acids. The CDR3 region has the DNA TGTGCCAGCAGTGAAGAATTTAATTCACCCCTCCACTTT. It specifies CASSEEFNSPLHF.

The chain combines TRBV6-6 with TRBJ1-4; D is undetermined. CDR3 size: 15 residues. Germline values: CDR1 MNHNY, CDR2 SVGAGI (reference sequence). Deletions cut 0 bases from V and 2 bases from J, with 7 bases between. Here the CDR3 reads CASSYSTLTNEKLFF. The CDR3 coding sequence is TGTGCCAGCAGTTACTCGACGCTTACTAATGAAAAACTGTTTTTT.

The chain is built from TRBV4-2 and TRBJ2-1; TRBD2 matches 7 bases. Germline values: CDR1 LGHNA, CDR2 YNFKEQ. With V trimmed by 2 bases and J by 3 bases, 13 bases remained unmatched. The CDR3 sequence is 18 residues long. As DNA, the CDR3 is TGTGCCAGCAGCCAAAGGCCACTAGCGACCCTTTACTACAATGAGCAGTTCTTC. The encoded protein is CASSQRPLATLYYNEQFF.

The V call is TRBV5-1, the J call TRBJ1-2; D is unclear. The CDR3 loop spans 15 amino acids. Germline-derived CDR1 and CDR2 are SGHRS and YFSETQ. The V end lost 0 bases, the J end lost 7 bases, and 16 bases lay between the germline ends. The CDR3 coding sequence is TGCGCCAGCAGCTTGGCCGTCGGATCGGTTAGTGGCTACACCTTC. As protein: CASSLAVGSVSGYTF.

This chain links TRBV10-2 with TRBJ1-3, with D perhaps matching TRBD1 (5 bases). V lost 5 bases and J lost 0, with 8 bases in between. Germline CDR1 WSHSY, CDR2 SAAADI. CDR3 length equals 14 residues. This chain's CDR3 is CASSTGVSGNTIYF. The CDR3 nucleotides are TGCGCCAGCAGTACAGGCGTCTCTGGAAACACCATATATTTT.

The CDR3 here is CASSSRTSGQETQYF. The CDR3 nucleotides read TGTGCCAGCAGCTCACGGACTAGCGGGCAAGAGACCCAGTACTTC. This chain uses TRBV5-4 with TRBJ2-5; 11 bases agree with TRBD2. The germline V gene encodes CDR1 SGHNT and CDR2 YYREEE (reference sequence). This CDR3 is 15 amino acids long. Trimming at V came to 3 bases and at J to 2 bases, leaving 3 bases not matched to a gene.

This clone was recorded only once. The J gene is TRBJ1-2, the V gene TRBV18; 9 nucleotides match TRBD1. This CDR3 region has 17 residues. V shed 3 bases and J 2 bases; nucleotides not matched to a gene: 10. The germline gives CDR1 KGHSH, CDR2 LQKENI. The CDR3 region is CASSPRDRDVWNYGYTF. The CDR3 bases are TGTGCCAGCTCACCCCGGGACAGGGACGTTTGGAACTATGGCTACACCTTC. Together with reference TRBV18 and TRBJ1-2, the CDR3 gives the full variable domain: NAGVMQNPRHLVRRRGQEARLRCSPMKGHSHVYWYRQLPEEGLKFMVYLQKENIIDESGMPKERFSAEFPKEGPSILRIQQVVRGDSAAYFCASSPRDRDVWNYGYTFGSGTRLTVV.

The chain links TRBV19 to TRBJ1-1; TRBD1 agrees at 7 bases. Per the germline V gene, CDR1 is LNHDA and CDR2 is SQIVND (reference sequence). The CDR3 is made up of 14 amino acids. Germline trimming cut 3 bases from V and 5 bases from J; bases unmatched to any gene: 6. CDR3 sequence: CASSIGTDGTEAFF. The CDR3 DNA reads as TGTGCCAGTAGTATCGGGACAGATGGGACTGAAGCTTTCTTT.

This clone was seen just once. V usage is TRBV6-5 and J usage is TRBJ2-7; weak D call: TRBD2 (6 bases). CDR1 and CDR2 (germline): MNHEY, SVGAGI. CDR3 length equals 16 residues. V was pared by 0 bases and J by 7 bases, with 19 bases between. CDR3 in amino acids: CASSYSAGTWTGEQYF. CDR3 bases: TGTGCCAGCAGTTACTCCGCCGGGACTTGGACGGGAGAGCAGTACTTC.

This chain joins TRBV19 and TRBJ2-7, with D perhaps matching TRBD1 (5 bases). The CDR3 runs 15 residues. The germline V gene encodes CDR1 LNHDA and CDR2 SQIVND (reference sequence). V shed 0 bases and J shed 4 bases, with 13 bases lying between them. The DNA of the CDR3 is TGTGCCAGTAGTATAGACCTAAGACAGACTTACGAGCAGTACTTC. It is translated as CASSIDLRQTYEQYF.

The genes are TRBV6-5 and TRBJ2-4, with D perhaps matching TRBD2 (6 bases). Germline V gives CDR1 MNHEY, CDR2 SVGAGI. The length of the CDR3 is 16 residues. Between the trimmed V and J ends, which lost 2 bases and 5 bases, there was a span of 16 bases. The CDR3 here is CASSYAGIGRQNIQYF. DNA for the CDR3: TGTGCCAGCAGTTACGCGGGGATTGGGAGGCAAAACATTCAGTACTTC.

The chain has TRBV7-8 and TRBJ1-6, with D possibly being TRBD1 (5 bases). CDR1 and CDR2 from the germline V gene are SGHVS and FQNEAQ. Trimming removed 1 base at V and 8 bases at J, with 6 bases between. CDR3 length: 13 residues. This CDR3 is CASSLVGDSPLHF. The CDR3 nucleotides are TGTGCCAGCAGCTTAGTGGGGGATTCACCCCTCCACTTT.

The rearrangement uses TRBV10-1 and TRBJ2-3, with 11 bases that match TRBD2. The CDR3 is 17 amino acids. Trimming took 3 bases from V and 6 from J; bases not matched to a gene: 11. Germline V CDR1 and CDR2: WNHNN, SYGVQD (reference sequence). The CDR3 protein is CASSDVLAGATRDTQYF. CDR3 sequence (DNA): TGCGCCAGCAGTGACGTACTAGCGGGGGCCACCAGGGATACGCAGTATTTT.